This record covers a single T cell receptor beta chain. These data belong to a study of blood T cell repertoires in COVID-19. Germline trimming cut 0 bases from V and 8 bases from J; bases unmatched to any gene: 15. The CDR3 extends over 20 amino acids. Looked up from germline, CDR1 is LGHDT and CDR2 is YNNKEL (reference sequence). The data were produced by immunoSEQ multiplex PCR, yet TCRdb's version contains in-frame clones alone and is incomplete. The repertoire holds 110,000 to 150,000 clones, with about nine tenths as singletons. The origin of this receptor is a man between 60 and 75 years old who had recovered from COVID-19. The chain has TRBV3-1 (or the pseudogene TRBV3-2) and TRBJ2-1; 14 bases map to TRBD2. Sequenced sample: PBMCs or T cells enriched from blood (not recorded which). CDR3 amino acids: CASSQDSGLAGVIVGYEQFF. CDR3 nucleotide sequence: TGTGCCAGCAGCCAAGATTCGGGACTAGCGGGAGTAATAGTCGGCTATGAGCAGTTCTTC.